This is a list of T cell receptor beta chains from one sample in a study of blood T cell repertoires in COVID-19. The table came from immunoSEQ multiplex PCR; TCRdb's copy has only in-frame clones and leaves some out. This table has 280,000 or so clones, less than 85% appearing once. Sequenced sample: PBMCs or T cells enriched from blood (not recorded which). The source is a woman in her 50s who had recovered from COVID-19. Each CDR3 is given with its conserved first and last residue. Fields, in order: clone size, J gene, V gene, D gene, CDR3 DNA, CDR3 protein. The D gene is left open where the match is weak. Size values are once, few and many counts, or a class for expanded clones, and some rows have none.

clone size: NA
J gene: TRBJ2-2
V gene: TRBV7-9
D gene: NA
CDR3 DNA: TGTGCCAGCAGCGCCCGGGCAGGGGCAAGCACCGGGGAGCTGTTTTTT
CDR3 protein: CASSARAGASTGELFF

clone size: NA
J gene: TRBJ2-2
V gene: TRBV7-9
D gene: TRBD2
CDR3 DNA: TGTGCCAGCAGCTTAGTAGGACTAGCGGACGGGGAGCTGTTTTTT
CDR3 protein: CASSLVGLADGELFF

clone size: NA
J gene: TRBJ1-6
V gene: TRBV4-1
D gene: TRBD1
CDR3 DNA: TGCGCCAGCAGCCGAGGACAGGGGAATTCACCCCTCCACTTT
CDR3 protein: CASSRGQGNSPLHF

clone size: NA
J gene: TRBJ2-7
V gene: TRBV5-5
D gene: NA
CDR3 DNA: TGTGCCAGCAGCCCCCACAGGAGAGTACCGGGCGAGCAGTACTTC
CDR3 protein: CASSPHRRVPGEQYF

clone size: NA
J gene: TRBJ1-2
V gene: TRBV11-2
D gene: TRBD1
CDR3 DNA: TGTGCCAGCAGCCCTTGGACAGGGGGCTACGTCTATGGCTACACCTTC
CDR3 protein: CASSPWTGGYVYGYTF

clone size: NA
J gene: TRBJ1-3
V gene: TRBV30
D gene: TRBD1
CDR3 DNA: TGTGCCTGGAGTGTACGATTTGGACAGGCCTCTGGAAACACCATATATTTT
CDR3 protein: CAWSVRFGQASGNTIYF

clone size: NA
J gene: TRBJ1-1
V gene: TRBV7-9
D gene: TRBD1
CDR3 DNA: TGTGCCAGCAGCTTATCAGGGGGATCCGCTTTCTTT
CDR3 protein: CASSLSGGSAFF

clone size: NA
J gene: TRBJ1-1
V gene: TRBV4-3
D gene: TRBD1
CDR3 DNA: TGCGCCAGCAGCCTTCGTACAGGGGACACTGAAGCTTTCTTT
CDR3 protein: CASSLRTGDTEAFF

clone size: NA
J gene: TRBJ1-1
V gene: TRBV29-1
D gene: TRBD1
CDR3 DNA: TGCAGCGCCGGTGGGACAGGGGGTCTGGACACTGAAGCTTTCTTT
CDR3 protein: CSAGGTGGLDTEAFF

clone size: few
J gene: TRBJ2-2
V gene: TRBV9
D gene: NA
CDR3 DNA: TGTGCCAGCAGCCTCCAACGGGGTCACCTCGCCGGGGAGCTGTTTTTT
CDR3 protein: CASSLQRGHLAGELFF

clone size: NA
J gene: TRBJ2-1
V gene: TRBV19
D gene: NA
CDR3 DNA: TGTGCCAGTAGTATAAACGGGGTCTACAATGAGCAGTTCTTC
CDR3 protein: CASSINGVYNEQFF

clone size: NA
J gene: TRBJ2-1
V gene: TRBV7-9
D gene: TRBD2
CDR3 DNA: TGTGCCAGCAGCTCCGGGACTACCCTGTTCTTC
CDR3 protein: CASSSGTTLFF

clone size: NA
J gene: TRBJ2-1
V gene: TRBV7-9
D gene: NA
CDR3 DNA: TGTGCCAGCAGCTTAAAAAACTACGACAATGAGCAGTTCTTC
CDR3 protein: CASSLKNYDNEQFF

clone size: NA
J gene: TRBJ1-2
V gene: TRBV13
D gene: TRBD1
CDR3 DNA: TGTGCCAGCAGCTTCGGACAGGGGGCCGGCTATGGCTACACCTTC
CDR3 protein: CASSFGQGAGYGYTF

clone size: NA
J gene: TRBJ1-1
V gene: TRBV28
D gene: NA
CDR3 DNA: TGTGCCAGCAGTTCGGGGACGGACAGAGGAGCTTTCTTT
CDR3 protein: CASSSGTDRGAFF

clone size: NA
J gene: TRBJ2-2
V gene: TRBV27
D gene: TRBD1
CDR3 DNA: TGTGCCAGCAGTTTAAGACAGGGACGTAACACCGGGGAGCTGTTTTTT
CDR3 protein: CASSLRQGRNTGELFF

clone size: NA
J gene: TRBJ1-3
V gene: TRBV7-9
D gene: NA
CDR3 DNA: TGTGCCAGCGGACCACAGGGCGCCTCTGGAAACACCATATATTTT
CDR3 protein: CASGPQGASGNTIYF

clone size: NA
J gene: TRBJ2-5
V gene: TRBV18
D gene: NA
CDR3 DNA: TGTGCCAGCTCACCACCGACAGACCAAGAGACCCAGTACTTC
CDR3 protein: CASSPPTDQETQYF

clone size: NA
J gene: TRBJ2-5
V gene: TRBV5-1
D gene: NA
CDR3 DNA: TGCGCCAGCAGCTCACGACTAGAAGAGACCCAGTACTTC
CDR3 protein: CASSSRLEETQYF

clone size: once
J gene: TRBJ2-5
V gene: TRBV5-4
D gene: TRBD2
CDR3 DNA: TGTGCCAGCAGCCCCCAGAGGACTAGCGGAGAGACCCAGTACTTC
CDR3 protein: CASSPQRTSGETQYF

clone size: NA
J gene: TRBJ2-1
V gene: TRBV5-1
D gene: TRBD2
CDR3 DNA: TGCGCCAGCAGCTTGGGTAGCGGGAGGGCCAAGCACAATGAGCAGTTCTTC
CDR3 protein: CASSLGSGRAKHNEQFF

clone size: NA
J gene: TRBJ1-4
V gene: TRBV5-1
D gene: NA
CDR3 DNA: TGCGCCAGCAGCTTGACCGCAGGGAATGAAAAACTGTTTTTT
CDR3 protein: CASSLTAGNEKLFF

clone size: NA
J gene: TRBJ1-2
V gene: TRBV29-1
D gene: NA
CDR3 DNA: TGCAGCGTTTCCGGGACAAACTATGGCTACACCTTC
CDR3 protein: CSVSGTNYGYTF

clone size: NA
J gene: TRBJ1-1
V gene: TRBV18
D gene: NA
CDR3 DNA: TGTGCCAGCTCACCATTGCAGAGGGTCAACACTGAAGCTTTCTTT
CDR3 protein: CASSPLQRVNTEAFF

clone size: NA
J gene: TRBJ2-3
V gene: TRBV2
D gene: TRBD2
CDR3 DNA: TGTGCCAGCAGTCGGACTCAAAGCGGGAGCGCAGATACGCAGTATTTT
CDR3 protein: CASSRTQSGSADTQYF

clone size: once
J gene: TRBJ1-1
V gene: TRBV7-2
D gene: NA
CDR3 DNA: TGTGCCAGCAGCTTAGGGGGGGGGAACACTGAAGCTTTCTTT
CDR3 protein: CASSLGGGNTEAFF